The 2 T cell receptor beta chains listed next were all sequenced from one sample in a study of CD8 T cells in ankylosing spondylitis. From the 5' RACE reads, TCRdb called clonotypes with MiXCR, one entry per CDR3 protein. The repertoire includes about 200,000 distinct CDR3 sequences, roughly 13% of them detected once, and approximately 15% sits in the top ten. Material: blood, either unsorted or a sorted T cell fraction (not recorded which). The receptors shown here come from a male donor with ankylosing spondylitis or in good health (not recorded which).

This clonotype appeared many times. The J gene is TRBJ2-5, the V gene TRBV11-1; TRBD1 matches at 11 bases. CDR1 and CDR2 from the germline V gene are SGHAT and FQDESV (reference sequence). The J segment lost 5 bases and the V segment lost 1 base, leaving 12 bases of the junction unmatched. The CDR3 is made up of 18 amino acids. CDR3 protein: CASSLGGRTGGKEETQYF. The CDR3 region has the DNA TGTGCCAGCAGCTTAGGAGGAAGGACAGGGGGCAAAGAGGAGACCCAGTACTTC.

J is TRBJ2-1 and V is TRBV11-2, with a tentative D call TRBD2 (7 bases). This CDR3 is 15 amino acids long. CDR1 SGHAT and CDR2 FQNNGV come from the germline V gene. The V and J ends lost 5 bases and 7 bases respectively, with 18 bases between them. CDR3 sequence: CASSPEWGGRNEQFF. The CDR3 DNA reads as TGTGCCAGCAGCCCGGAATGGGGGGGCAGGAATGAGCAGTTCTTC.